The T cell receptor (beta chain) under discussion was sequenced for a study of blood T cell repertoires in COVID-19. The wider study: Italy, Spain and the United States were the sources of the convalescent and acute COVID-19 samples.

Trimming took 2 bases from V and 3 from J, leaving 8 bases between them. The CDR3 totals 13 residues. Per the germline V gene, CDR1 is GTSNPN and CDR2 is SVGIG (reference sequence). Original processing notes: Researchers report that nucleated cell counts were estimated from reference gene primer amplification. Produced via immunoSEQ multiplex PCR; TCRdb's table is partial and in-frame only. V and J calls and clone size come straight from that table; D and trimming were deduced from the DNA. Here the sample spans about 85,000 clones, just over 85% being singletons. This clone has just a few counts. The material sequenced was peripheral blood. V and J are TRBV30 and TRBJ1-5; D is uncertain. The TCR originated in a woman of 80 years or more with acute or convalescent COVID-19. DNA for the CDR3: TGTGCCTGGAGTCGGCAGGACAATCAGCCCCAGCATTTT. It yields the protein CAWSRQDNQPQHF.